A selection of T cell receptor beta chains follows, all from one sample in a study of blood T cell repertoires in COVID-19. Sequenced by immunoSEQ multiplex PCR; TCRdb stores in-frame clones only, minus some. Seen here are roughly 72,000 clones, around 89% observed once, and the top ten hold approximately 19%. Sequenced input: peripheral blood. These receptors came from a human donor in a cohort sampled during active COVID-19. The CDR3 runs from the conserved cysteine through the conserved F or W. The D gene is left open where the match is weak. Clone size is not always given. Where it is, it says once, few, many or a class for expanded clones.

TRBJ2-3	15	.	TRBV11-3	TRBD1	CASSLGSGGADTQYF	TGTGCCAGCAGCTTAGGGTCAGGGGGCGCCGATACGCAGTATTTT
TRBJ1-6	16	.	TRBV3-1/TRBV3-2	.	CASSQEGGFRGSPLHF	TGTGCCAGCAGCCAAGAAGGGGGTTTCAGAGGATCACCCCTCCACTTT
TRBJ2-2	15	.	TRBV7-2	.	CASSPLAGNTGELFF	TGTGCCAGCAGCCCACTGGCGGGGAACACCGGGGAGCTGTTTTTT
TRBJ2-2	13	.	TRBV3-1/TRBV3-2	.	CASSRREAGELFF	TGTGCCAGCAGCCGCAGGGAGGCCGGGGAGCTGTTTTTT
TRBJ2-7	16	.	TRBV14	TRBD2	CASSHRAASGTPEQYF	TGTGCCAGCAGCCATCGAGCGGCTAGCGGGACTCCCGAGCAGTACTTC
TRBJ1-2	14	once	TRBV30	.	CAWSVTQGRYGYTF	TGTGCCTGGAGTGTAACTCAGGGCCGCTATGGCTACACCTTC
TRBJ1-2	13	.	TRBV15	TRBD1	CATSLQGFYGYTF	TGTGCCACCAGTCTACAGGGGTTCTATGGCTACACCTTC
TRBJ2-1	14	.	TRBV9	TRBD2	CASSVIAGLNEQFF	TGTGCCAGCAGCGTTATAGCGGGACTCAATGAGCAGTTCTTC
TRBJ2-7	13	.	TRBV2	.	CASSELETHEQYF	TGTGCCAGCAGTGAACTAGAAACGCACGAGCAGTACTTC
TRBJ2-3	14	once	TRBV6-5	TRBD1	CASSSGQGSVTQYF	TGTGCCAGCAGTTCCGGACAGGGAAGTGTAACGCAGTATTTT
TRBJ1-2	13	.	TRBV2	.	CASSATASIGYTF	TGTGCCAGCAGTGCGACTGCCTCTATCGGCTACACCTTC
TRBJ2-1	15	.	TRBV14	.	CASSQFRDSYNEQFF	TGTGCCAGCAGCCAATTCCGGGATTCCTACAATGAGCAGTTCTTC
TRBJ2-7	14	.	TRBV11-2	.	CASSLDRVPYEQYF	TGTGCCAGCAGCTTAGACCGAGTGCCCTACGAGCAGTACTTC
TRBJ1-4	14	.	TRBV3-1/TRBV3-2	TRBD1	CASNSGTANEKLFF	TGTGCCAGCAACTCCGGGACAGCGAATGAAAAACTGTTTTTT
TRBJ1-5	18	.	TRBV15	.	CATSGNRVEGWINQPQHF	TGTGCCACCAGCGGGAACAGGGTCGAGGGGTGGATAAATCAGCCCCAGCATTTT
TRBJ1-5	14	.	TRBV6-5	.	CASRPTGLYQPQHF	TGTGCCAGCAGGCCGACAGGTCTCTATCAGCCCCAGCATTTT
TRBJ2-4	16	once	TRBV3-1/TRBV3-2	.	CASSQATRLAKNIQYF	TGTGCCAGCAGCCAAGCCACACGTCTAGCCAAAAACATTCAGTACTTC
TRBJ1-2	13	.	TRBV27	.	CASSLGTGYGYTF	TGTGCCAGCAGTTTAGGAACAGGCTATGGCTACACCTTC
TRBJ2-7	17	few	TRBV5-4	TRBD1	CASSRRYSGTGEYEQYF	TGTGCCAGCAGCCGCAGGTATTCAGGGACAGGGGAATACGAGCAGTACTTC
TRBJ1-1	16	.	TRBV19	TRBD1	CASSTGTGVFGTEAFF	TGTGCCAGTAGTACCGGGACAGGGGTTTTCGGGACTGAAGCTTTCTTT
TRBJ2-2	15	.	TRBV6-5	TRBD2	CASKIAGGDTGELFF	TGTGCCAGCAAAATAGCGGGGGGGGACACCGGGGAGCTGTTTTTT
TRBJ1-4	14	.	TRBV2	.	CASSRQSLIEKLFF	TGTGCCAGCAGTAGACAGTCCTTGATTGAAAAACTGTTTTTT
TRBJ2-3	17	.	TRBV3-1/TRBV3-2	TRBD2	CASSQGIAGVGTDTQYF	TGTGCCAGCAGCCAAGGGATAGCGGGAGTTGGCACAGATACGCAGTATTTT
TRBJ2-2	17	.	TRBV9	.	CASSVGIGGANTGELFF	TGTGCCAGCAGCGTAGGAATCGGCGGAGCGAACACCGGGGAGCTGTTTTTT
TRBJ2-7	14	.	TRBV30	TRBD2	CAWNLSGRSGEQYF	TGTGCCTGGAACCTTAGCGGGAGGTCGGGAGAGCAGTACTTC
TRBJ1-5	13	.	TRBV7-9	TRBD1	CAIDRGPNQPQHF	TGTGCCATCGACAGGGGGCCCAATCAGCCCCAGCATTTT
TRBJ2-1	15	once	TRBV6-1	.	CASSEGPGFYNEQFF	TGTGCCAGCAGTGAAGGCCCGGGATTCTACAATGAGCAGTTCTTC
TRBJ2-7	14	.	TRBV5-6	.	CASSLGGDSYEQYF	TGTGCCAGCAGCTTAGGAGGGGATTCCTACGAGCAGTACTTC
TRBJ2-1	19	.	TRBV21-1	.	CASSNGGTSGGSSYNEQFF	TGTGCCAGCAGCAATGGTGGGACTAGCGGGGGTAGCTCCTACAATGAGCAGTTCTTC
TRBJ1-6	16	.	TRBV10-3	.	CAISAGGSSYNSPLHF	TGTGCCATCAGTGCCGGGGGAAGCTCCTATAATTCACCCCTCCACTTT
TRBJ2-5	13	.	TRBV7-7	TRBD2	CASSLGLQETQYF	TGTGCCAGCAGCTTGGGACTACAAGAGACCCAGTACTTC
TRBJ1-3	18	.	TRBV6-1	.	CASSEASPGGAPGNTIYF	TGTGCCAGCAGTGAAGCAAGCCCCGGGGGGGCCCCTGGAAACACCATATATTTT
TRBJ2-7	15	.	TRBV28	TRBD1	CASSSSGTEGQEQYF	TGTGCCAGCAGTTCCTCCGGGACAGAAGGACAAGAGCAGTACTTC
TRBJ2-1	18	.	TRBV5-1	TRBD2	CASSPFGSGKEEGNEQFF	TGCGCCAGCAGCCCGTTTGGTAGCGGGAAGGAGGAGGGGAATGAGCAGTTCTTC
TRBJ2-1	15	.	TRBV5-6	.	CASSLLGQTYNEQFF	TGTGCCAGCAGCTTGCTAGGACAGACCTACAATGAGCAGTTCTTC
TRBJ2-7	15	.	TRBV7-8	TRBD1	CASSLAQGPFYEQYF	TGTGCCAGCAGCTTAGCACAGGGGCCTTTCTACGAGCAGTACTTC
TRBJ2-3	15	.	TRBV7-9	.	CASSLAVLAADTQYF	TGTGCCAGCAGCTTAGCGGTCCTAGCTGCAGATACGCAGTATTTT
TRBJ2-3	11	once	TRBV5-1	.	CASALEDTQYF	TGCGCCAGCGCCCTTGAGGATACGCAGTATTTT
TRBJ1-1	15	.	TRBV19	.	CASSIQGGVNTEAFF	TGTGCCAGTAGTATCCAAGGGGGGGTGAACACTGAAGCTTTCTTT
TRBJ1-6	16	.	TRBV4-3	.	CASSQQMGGNGSPLHF	TGCGCCAGCAGCCAACAAATGGGGGGAAACGGTTCACCCCTCCACTTT
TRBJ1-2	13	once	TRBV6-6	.	CASSYSRDGGYTF	TGTGCCAGCAGTTACTCGAGAGATGGTGGCTACACCTTC
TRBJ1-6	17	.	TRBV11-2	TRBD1	CASSFRSGTGRNSPLHF	TGTGCCAGCAGCTTCCGCTCCGGGACAGGGCGTAATTCACCCCTCCACTTT